This T cell receptor beta chain was profiled in a study of T cell responses to AZD1222 COVID-19 vaccine. A few counts support this clone. Its specificity is not known. The germline CDR1 and CDR2 sequences are SGHNT and YYREEE (reference sequence). V dropped 3 bases and J dropped 3; count of bases not matched to a gene: 8. The CDR3 spans 15 residues. The method was immunoSEQ multiplex PCR; TCRdb's version includes in-frame clones alone and lacks a portion of them. Seen here are some 200,000 clones, approximately 90% observed once, and the top ten hold around 5.8%. Points from the study as a whole: CD4 TCRs covered the whole spike, strongest at regions 160-218 and 743-854.

The genes are TRBV5-4 and TRBJ2-7; 8 bases fit TRBD2. Sequenced here: peripheral blood, sampled on day 0 of AZD1222 vaccination. The sequence came from an adult in good health. CDR3 coding DNA: TGTGCCAGCAGCTCCGGGACTAGGAGCCACTACGAGCAGTACTTC. Translating gives CASSSGTRSHYEQYF.